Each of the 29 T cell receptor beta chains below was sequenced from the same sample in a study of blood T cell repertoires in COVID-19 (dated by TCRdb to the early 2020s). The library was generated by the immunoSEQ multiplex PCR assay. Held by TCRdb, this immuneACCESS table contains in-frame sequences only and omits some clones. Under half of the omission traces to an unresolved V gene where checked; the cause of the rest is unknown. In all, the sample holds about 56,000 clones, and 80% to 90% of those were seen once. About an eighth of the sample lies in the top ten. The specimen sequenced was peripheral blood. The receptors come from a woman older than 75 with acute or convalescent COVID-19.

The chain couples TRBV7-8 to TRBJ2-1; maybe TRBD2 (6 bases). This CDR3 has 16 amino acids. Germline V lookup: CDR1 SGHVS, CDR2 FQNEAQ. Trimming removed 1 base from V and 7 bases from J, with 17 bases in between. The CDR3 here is CASSLGWRGASNEQFF. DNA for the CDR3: TGTGCCAGCAGCTTAGGATGGCGGGGCGCCTCTAATGAGCAGTTCTTC.

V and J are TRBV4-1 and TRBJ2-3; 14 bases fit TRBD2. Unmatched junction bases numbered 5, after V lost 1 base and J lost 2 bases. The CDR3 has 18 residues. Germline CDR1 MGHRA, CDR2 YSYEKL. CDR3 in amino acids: CASSQGLAGGRPTDTQYF. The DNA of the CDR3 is TGCGCCAGCAGCCAAGGACTAGCGGGGGGGCGACCCACAGATACGCAGTATTTT.

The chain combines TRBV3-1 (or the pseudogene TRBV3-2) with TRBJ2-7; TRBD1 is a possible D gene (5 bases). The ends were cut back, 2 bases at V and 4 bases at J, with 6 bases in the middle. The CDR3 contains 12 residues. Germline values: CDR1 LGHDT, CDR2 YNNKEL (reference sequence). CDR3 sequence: CASSQQGYEQYF. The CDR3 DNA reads TGTGCCAGCAGCCAACAGGGTTACGAGCAGTACTTC.

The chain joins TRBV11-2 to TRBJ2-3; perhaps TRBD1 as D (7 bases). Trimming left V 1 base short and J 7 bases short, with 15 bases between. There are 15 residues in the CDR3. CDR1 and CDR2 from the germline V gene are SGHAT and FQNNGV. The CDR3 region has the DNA TGTGCCAGCAGCTTAGGGGAGGCAGGGGGAAATACGCAGTATTTT. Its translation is CASSLGEAGGNTQYF.

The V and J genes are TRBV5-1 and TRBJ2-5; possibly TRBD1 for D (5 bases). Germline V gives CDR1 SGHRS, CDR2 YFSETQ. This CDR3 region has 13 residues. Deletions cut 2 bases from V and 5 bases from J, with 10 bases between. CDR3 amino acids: CASSFARQETQYF. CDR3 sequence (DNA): TGCGCCAGCAGCTTCGCCCGACAGGAGACCCAGTACTTC.

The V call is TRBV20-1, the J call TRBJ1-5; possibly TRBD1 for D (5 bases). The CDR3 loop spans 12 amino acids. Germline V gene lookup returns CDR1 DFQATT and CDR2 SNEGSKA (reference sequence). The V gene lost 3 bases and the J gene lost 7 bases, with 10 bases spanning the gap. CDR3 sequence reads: CSASSGDQPQHF. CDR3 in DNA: TGCAGTGCTAGTTCGGGGGACCAGCCCCAGCATTTT.

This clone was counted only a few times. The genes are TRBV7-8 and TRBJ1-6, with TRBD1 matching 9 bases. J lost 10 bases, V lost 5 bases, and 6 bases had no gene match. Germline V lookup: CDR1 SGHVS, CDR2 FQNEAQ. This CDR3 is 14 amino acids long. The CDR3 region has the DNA TGTGCCAGCAGCGTGGGGACAGGGAGGTCACCCCTCCACTTT. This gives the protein CASSVGTGRSPLHF.

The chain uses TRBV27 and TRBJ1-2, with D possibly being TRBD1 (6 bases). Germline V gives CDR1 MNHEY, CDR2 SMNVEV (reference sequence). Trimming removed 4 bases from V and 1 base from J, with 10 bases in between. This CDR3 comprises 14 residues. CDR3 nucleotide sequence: TGTGCCAGCAGTTCAGGGGCGGGTAACTATGGCTACACCTTC. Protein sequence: CASSSGAGNYGYTF.

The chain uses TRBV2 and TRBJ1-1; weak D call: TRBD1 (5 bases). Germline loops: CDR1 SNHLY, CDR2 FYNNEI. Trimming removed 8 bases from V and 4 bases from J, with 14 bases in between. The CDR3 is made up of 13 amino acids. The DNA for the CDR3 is TGTGCCAGCGCGCCGAGGAGGGGCACTGAAGCTTTCTTT. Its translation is CASAPRRGTEAFF.

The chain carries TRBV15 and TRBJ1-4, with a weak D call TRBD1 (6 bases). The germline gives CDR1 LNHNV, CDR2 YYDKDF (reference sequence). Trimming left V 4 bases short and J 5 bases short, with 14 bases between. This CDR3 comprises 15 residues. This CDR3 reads CATSTKTGRNEKLFF. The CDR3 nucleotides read TGTGCCACCAGCACTAAGACAGGTCGGAATGAAAAACTGTTTTTT.

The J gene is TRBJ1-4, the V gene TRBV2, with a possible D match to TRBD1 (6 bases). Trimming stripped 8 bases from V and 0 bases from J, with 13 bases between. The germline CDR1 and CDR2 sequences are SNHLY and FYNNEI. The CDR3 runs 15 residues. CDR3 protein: CASSGQLTTNEKLFF. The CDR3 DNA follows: TGTGCCAGCTCGGGACAACTTACAACTAATGAAAAACTGTTTTTT.

This chain's CDR3 is CASSLAPGGTNEKLFF. CDR3 in DNA: TGCGCCAGCAGCTTGGCCCCAGGGGGAACTAATGAAAAACTGTTTTTT. The gene calls are TRBV5-1 and TRBJ1-4; TRBD1 matches 7 bases. CDR1 is SGHRS and CDR2 is YFSETQ in the germline V gene. The CDR3 is made up of 16 amino acids. Unmatched junction bases numbered 3, after V lost 0 bases and J lost 1 base.

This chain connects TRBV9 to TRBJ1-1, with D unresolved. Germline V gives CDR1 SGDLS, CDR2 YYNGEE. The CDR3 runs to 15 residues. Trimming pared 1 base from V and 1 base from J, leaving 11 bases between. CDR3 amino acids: CASSVSNRRNTEAFF. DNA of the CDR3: TGTGCCAGCAGCGTATCGAATAGAAGGAACACTGAAGCTTTCTTT.

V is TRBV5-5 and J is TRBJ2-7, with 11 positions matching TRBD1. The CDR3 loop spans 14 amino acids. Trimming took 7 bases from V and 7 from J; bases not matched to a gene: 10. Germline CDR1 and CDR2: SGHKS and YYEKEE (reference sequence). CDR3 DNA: TGTGCCAGCCGCGGGACAGGGGGTTCTGGAGAGCAGTACTTC. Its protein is CASRGTGGSGEQYF.

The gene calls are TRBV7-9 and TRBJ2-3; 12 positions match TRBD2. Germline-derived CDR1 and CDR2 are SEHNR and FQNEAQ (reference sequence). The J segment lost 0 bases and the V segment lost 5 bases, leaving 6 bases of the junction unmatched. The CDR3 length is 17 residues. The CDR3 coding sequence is TGTGCCAGCAGCCCCCGGACTAGCGGGGCTAGCACAGATACGCAGTATTTT. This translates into CASSPRTSGASTDTQYF.

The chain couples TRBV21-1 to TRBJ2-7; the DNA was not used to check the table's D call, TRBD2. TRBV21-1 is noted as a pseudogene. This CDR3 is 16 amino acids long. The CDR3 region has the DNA TGTGCCAGCAGCAAAGCGGCGGGGGGCGATTCCTACGAGCAGTACTTC. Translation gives CASSKAAGGDSYEQYF.

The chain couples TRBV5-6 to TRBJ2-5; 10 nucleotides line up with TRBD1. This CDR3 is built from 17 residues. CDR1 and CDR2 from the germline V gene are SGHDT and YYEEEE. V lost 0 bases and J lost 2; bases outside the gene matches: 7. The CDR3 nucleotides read TGTGCCAGCAGCTTGGCTTTGGGACAGGGGCCTCAAGAGACCCAGTACTTC. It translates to CASSLALGQGPQETQYF.

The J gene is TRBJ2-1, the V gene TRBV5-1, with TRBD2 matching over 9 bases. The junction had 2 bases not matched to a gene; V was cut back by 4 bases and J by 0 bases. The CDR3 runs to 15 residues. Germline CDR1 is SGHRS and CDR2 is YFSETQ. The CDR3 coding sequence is TGCGCCAGCAGCGATAGCGGGGGCTCCTACAATGAGCAGTTCTTC. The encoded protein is CASSDSGGSYNEQFF.

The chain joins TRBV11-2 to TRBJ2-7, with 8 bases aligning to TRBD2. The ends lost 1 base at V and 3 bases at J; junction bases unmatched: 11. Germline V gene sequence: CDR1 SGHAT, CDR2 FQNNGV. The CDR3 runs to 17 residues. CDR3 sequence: CASSLGAGTRSDYEQYF. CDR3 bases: TGTGCCAGCAGCTTAGGGGCCGGGACTAGGAGTGACTACGAGCAGTACTTC.

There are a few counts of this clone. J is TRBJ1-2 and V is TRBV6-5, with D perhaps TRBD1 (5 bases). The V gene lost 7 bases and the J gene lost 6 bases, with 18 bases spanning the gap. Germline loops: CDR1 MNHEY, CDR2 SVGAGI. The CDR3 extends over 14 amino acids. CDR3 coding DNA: TGTGCCAGCATGGCCCCGGGGGGGGTGCATGGCTACACCTTC. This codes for CASMAPGGVHGYTF.

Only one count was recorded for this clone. The CDR3 loop reads CASNAGQGGKDEQFF. CDR3 nucleotides: TGTGCCAGTAACGCGGGACAGGGAGGAAAGGATGAGCAGTTCTTC. The rearrangement uses TRBV19 and TRBJ2-1; 9 bases fit TRBD1. After removal of 7 bases from V and 8 bases from J, the junction contained 12 bases not matched to a gene. There are 15 residues in the CDR3. The V gene's germline CDR1 is LNHDA and CDR2 SQIVND (reference sequence).

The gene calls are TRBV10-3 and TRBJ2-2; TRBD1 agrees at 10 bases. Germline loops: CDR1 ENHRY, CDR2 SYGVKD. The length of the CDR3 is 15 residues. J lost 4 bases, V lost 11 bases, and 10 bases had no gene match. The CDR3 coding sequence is TGTGCCTCCCAAACGGGGACAGGGGTCACCGGGGAGCTGTTTTTT. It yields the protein CASQTGTGVTGELFF.

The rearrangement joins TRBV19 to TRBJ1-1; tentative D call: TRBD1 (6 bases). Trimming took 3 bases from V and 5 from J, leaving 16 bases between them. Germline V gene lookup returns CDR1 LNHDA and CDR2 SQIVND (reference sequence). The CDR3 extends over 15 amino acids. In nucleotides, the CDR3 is TGTGCCAGTAGTATTCTTGGGACACCCAGAACTGAAGCTTTCTTT. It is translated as CASSILGTPRTEAFF.

The CDR3: CASSISSGGAYGELFF. CDR3 sequence (DNA): TGCGCCAGCAGCATCTCTAGCGGGGGGGCCTACGGGGAGCTGTTTTTT. The V call is TRBV5-1, the J call TRBJ2-2; 12 nucleotides align to TRBD2. Looked up from germline, CDR1 is SGHRS and CDR2 is YFSETQ. This CDR3 is 16 amino acids long. The V segment lost 4 bases and the J segment 7 bases; nucleotides outside the gene matches: 8. Drawing the rest from reference TRBV5-1 and TRBJ2-2, the complete variable domain is KAGVTQTPRYLIKTRGQQVTLSCSPISGHRSVSWYQQTPGQGLQFLFEYFSETQRNKGNFPGRFSGRQFSNSRSEMNVSTLELGDSALYLCASSISSGGAYGELFFGEGSRLTVL.

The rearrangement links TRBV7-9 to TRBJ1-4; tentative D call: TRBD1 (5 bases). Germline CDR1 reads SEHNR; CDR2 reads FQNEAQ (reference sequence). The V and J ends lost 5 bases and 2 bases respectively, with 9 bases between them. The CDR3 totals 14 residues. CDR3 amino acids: CASSLGTTNEKLFF. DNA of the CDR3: TGTGCCAGCAGCCTTGGGACTACTAATGAAAAACTGTTTTTT.

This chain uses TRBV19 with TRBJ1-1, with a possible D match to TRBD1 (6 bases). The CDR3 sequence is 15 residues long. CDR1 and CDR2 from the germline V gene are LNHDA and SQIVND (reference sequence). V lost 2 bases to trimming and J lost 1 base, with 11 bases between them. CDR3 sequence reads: CASSIRAGENTEAFF. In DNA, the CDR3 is TGTGCCAGTAGTATAAGGGCAGGGGAGAACACTGAAGCTTTCTTT.

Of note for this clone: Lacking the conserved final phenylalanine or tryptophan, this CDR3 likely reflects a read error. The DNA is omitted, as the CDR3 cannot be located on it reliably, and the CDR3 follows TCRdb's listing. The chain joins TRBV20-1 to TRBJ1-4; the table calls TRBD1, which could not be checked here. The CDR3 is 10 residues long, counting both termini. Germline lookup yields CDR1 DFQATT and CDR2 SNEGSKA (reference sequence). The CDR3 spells CSARDGTECY.

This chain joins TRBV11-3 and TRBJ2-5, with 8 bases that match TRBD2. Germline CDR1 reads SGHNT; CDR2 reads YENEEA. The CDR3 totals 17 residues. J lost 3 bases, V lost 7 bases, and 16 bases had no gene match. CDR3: CASTSRSRRGVEETQYF. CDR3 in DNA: TGTGCCAGCACCTCAAGATCCCGGCGGGGGGTTGAAGAGACCCAGTACTTC. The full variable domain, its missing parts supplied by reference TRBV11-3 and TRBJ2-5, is EAGVVQSPRYKIIEKKQPVAFWCNPISGHNTLYWYLQNLGQGPELLIRYENEEAVDDSQLPKDRFSAERLKGVDSTLKIQPAELGDSAVYLCASTSRSRRGVEETQYFGPGTRLLVL.

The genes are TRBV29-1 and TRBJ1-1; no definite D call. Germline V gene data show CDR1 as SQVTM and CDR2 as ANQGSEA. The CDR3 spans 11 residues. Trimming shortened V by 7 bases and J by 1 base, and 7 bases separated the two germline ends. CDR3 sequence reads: CSGRENTEAFF. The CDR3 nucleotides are TGCAGCGGGCGGGAGAACACTGAAGCTTTCTTT.